Presented here are 3 T cell receptor beta chains from one specimen sequenced in a study of control samples from healthy donors and cancer patients. Only in-frame clones appear in the TCRdb table, and some are missing; sequencing was by immunoSEQ multiplex PCR. The sample yields over 70,000 clones, 85% to 90% seen once. The sequencing sample was made of blood. The receptors shown here come from a woman in her sixties in good health.

This chain uses TRBV4-1 with TRBJ1-1; D is possibly TRBD1 (6 bases). Between the trimmed V and J ends, which lost 0 bases and 10 bases, there was a span of 12 bases. CDR3 length: 13 amino acids. Germline CDR1 MGHRA, CDR2 YSYEKL. The CDR3 here is CASSQDRGGLAFF. The CDR3 DNA reads TGCGCCAGCAGCCAAGATCGAGGGGGGCTAGCTTTCTTT.

The chain recombines TRBV4-2 with TRBJ1-2; D not certain. CDR1 is LGHNA, CDR2 YNFKEQ, per germline. Trimming stripped 0 bases from V and 1 base from J, with 15 bases between. The CDR3 loop spans 17 amino acids. CDR3 nucleotide sequence: TGTGCCAGCAGCCAAGATGGACGGAACGGCCATAACTATGGCTACACCTTC. Protein: CASSQDGRNGHNYGYTF.

The chain joins TRBV6-5 to TRBJ2-1; D perhaps matches TRBD1 (9 bases). Germline lookup yields CDR1 MNHEY and CDR2 SVGAGI. Between the trimmed V and J ends, which lost 1 base and 7 bases, there was a span of 17 bases. The CDR3 contains 16 residues. DNA for the CDR3: TGTGCCAGCAGTTACTATACAGGGGGCGGGGGGAATGAGCAGTTCTTC. Residues: CASSYYTGGGGNEQFF.